This T cell receptor beta chain derives from a study of T cells in narcolepsy. CDR1 is SGDLS, CDR2 YYNGEE, per germline. The CDR3 is 14 amino acids. Generated by immunoSEQ multiplex PCR, the TCRdb table keeps only in-frame clones and is missing some. Of 20,000 to 25,000 clones in the sample, approximately 85% are singletons; the top ten hold approximately 1.3%. Input material: CD45RA- memory CD4+ T cells from PBMCs. This receptor was obtained from a human donor with narcolepsy. The V and J genes are TRBV9 and TRBJ2-5; D perhaps matches TRBD1 (7 bases). The J call is in doubt because the DNA end fits TRBJ2-7 better. The CDR3, as DNA: TGTGCCAGCAGCGTTCAGGGGGGACCCTACGAGCAGTACTTC. It codes for CASSVQGGPYEQYF.